The clone carrying this T cell receptor beta chain was seen only once. Trimming removed 10 bases from V and 7 bases from J; junction bases left unmatched: 14. CDR1 is LNHDA and CDR2 is SQIVND in the germline V gene (reference sequence). There are 15 residues in the CDR3. Generated by immunoSEQ multiplex PCR, the TCRdb table keeps only in-frame clones and is missing some. This sample carries 85,000 to 120,000 clones, around nine tenths of them seen once, and the ten largest clones take approximately 0.5%. This record comes from a study of OX40 agonist ivuxolimab in advanced cancers. The gene calls are TRBV19 and TRBJ1-4; TRBD1 matches 8 bases. This TCR derives from an adult with an advanced solid tumor such as melanoma, head and neck, liver or kidney cancer. The specimen comprised CD4+ or CD8+ T cells sorted from blood, sampled in a trial of the OX40 agonist ivuxolimab. CDR3 DNA sequence: TGTGCCACCTCCCAGGGGGCCGCGGGTGGTGAAAAACTGTTTTTT. Translated: CATSQGAAGGEKLFF. Full variable domain (rest looked up from reference TRBV19 and TRBJ1-4): DGGITQSPKYLFRKEGQNVTLSCEQNLNHDAMYWYRQDPGQGLRLIYYSQIVNDFQKGDIAEGYSVSREKKESFPLTVTSAQKNPTAFYLCATSQGAAGGEKLFFGSGTQLSVL.